This TCR beta chain was observed in a study of blood T cell repertoires in COVID-19. Whole-study context: Samples taken during acute and convalescent COVID-19 were collected in the United States, Italy and Spain. The cDNA or gDNA used as material had been derived from T cells, B-cell-depleted T cells, or PBMCs.

After removal of 3 bases from V and 7 bases from J, the junction contained 5 bases not matched to a gene. The length of the CDR3 is 14 residues. Germline CDR1 and CDR2: LNHDA and SQIVND (reference sequence). Method: immunoSEQ multiplex PCR; TCRdb's copy keeps in-frame clones and lacks some. The table has some 250,000 clones, approximately 86% seen once. The J gene is TRBJ1-5, the V gene TRBV19; 8 bases fit TRBD1. This TCR came from a man aged 30-40 years with active or convalescent COVID-19. What was sequenced was peripheral blood. CDR3 DNA: TGTGCCAGTAGTATGCAAACAGGGGGGCAGCCCCAGCATTTT. The encoded protein is CASSMQTGGQPQHF.